These 12 T cell receptor beta chains were sequenced from one sample in a study of technical replicates of blood from a handful of donors. Clones were read by immunoSEQ multiplex PCR, and TCRdb kept only the in-frame ones, dropping some. Here the sample spans some 98,000 clones, 90% to 97% being singletons. The sequencing sample was made of T cells isolated from PBMCs. These TCRs come from a human donor in good health.

The chain uses TRBV11-2 and TRBJ1-1, with 7 bases matching TRBD1. CDR3 length: 13 residues. Germline loops: CDR1 SGHAT, CDR2 FQNNGV. V was clipped by 3 bases and J by 5 bases; unmatched bases: 3. CDR3 in amino acids: CASSFRTGTEAFF. CDR3 DNA: TGTGCCAGCAGCTTTCGGACAGGTACTGAAGCTTTCTTT.

The rearrangement joins TRBV10-2 to TRBJ1-1; D is uncertain. The CDR3 totals 14 residues. In germline, CDR1 is WSHSY, CDR2 SAAADI. V shed 4 bases and J shed 7 bases, with 16 bases lying between them. The CDR3 sequence is CASSASGYSNEAFF. The CDR3 DNA reads as TGCGCCAGCAGTGCTAGTGGTTACTCTAATGAAGCTTTCTTT.

The rearrangement links TRBV2 to TRBJ1-2; D not certain. Germline CDR1 SNHLY, CDR2 FYNNEI. Trimming left V 4 bases short and J 4 bases short, with 10 bases between. There are 13 residues in the CDR3. The CDR3 region is CASSVGLVYGYTF. CDR3 nucleotides: TGTGCCAGCAGTGTTGGGCTGGTCTATGGCTACACCTTC.

This rearrangement joins TRBV5-5 to TRBJ2-7, with 9 bases aligning to TRBD1. The V and J ends lost 4 bases and 0 bases, in that order; junction bases with no gene match: 8. Looked up from germline, CDR1 is SGHKS and CDR2 is YYEKEE (reference sequence). CDR3 length: 16 amino acids. The CDR3 spells CASSRSRTGVSYEQYF. The CDR3 DNA follows: TGTGCCAGCAGCCGCTCAAGGACAGGGGTCTCCTACGAGCAGTACTTC.

In its sample, this clone was seen once. The chain carries TRBV14 and TRBJ2-4, with D maybe TRBD2 (6 bases). V dropped 4 bases and J dropped 6 bases, with 13 bases sitting between them. Germline V gene sequence: CDR1 SGHDN, CDR2 FVKESK. The CDR3 extends over 14 amino acids. CDR3: CASSRREDRNIQYF. The CDR3 nucleotides are TGTGCCAGCAGCCGAAGGGAGGATAGAAACATTCAGTACTTC.

The chain joins TRBV6-5 to TRBJ1-2, with D possibly being TRBD1 (6 bases). Germline V gives CDR1 MNHEY, CDR2 SVGAGI. This CDR3 is 16 amino acids long. Trimming left V 4 bases short and J 4 bases short, with 19 bases between. Here the CDR3 DNA reads TGTGCCAGCAGTTTACGACAGGCCAACCTCCCCTATGGCTACACCTTC. It encodes CASSLRQANLPYGYTF.

The rearrangement links TRBV4-1 to TRBJ1-5; 7 nucleotides agree with TRBD1. After removal of 2 bases from V and 4 bases from J, the junction contained 5 bases not matched to a gene. The germline gives CDR1 MGHRA, CDR2 YSYEKL. This CDR3 comprises 15 residues. CDR3 loop: CASSQRDSNNQPQHF. The CDR3 DNA follows: TGCGCCAGCAGCCAAAGGGACAGTAATAATCAGCCCCAGCATTTT.

This clone was observed once. This chain connects TRBV5-1 to TRBJ1-1; D call uncertain. The CDR3 has 16 residues. CDR1 SGHRS and CDR2 YFSETQ come from the germline V gene. V gave up 0 bases and J gave up 1 base, with 13 bases separating them. The CDR3 protein is CASSLVSGRTNTEAFF. The CDR3 DNA sequence: TGCGCCAGCAGCTTGGTATCTGGGAGAACGAACACTGAAGCTTTCTTT. The full variable domain, in which reference TRBV5-1 and TRBJ1-1 provide the parts outside the CDR3, is KAGVTQTPRYLIKTRGQQVTLSCSPISGHRSVSWYQQTPGQGLQFLFEYFSETQRNKGNFPGRFSGRQFSNSRSEMNVSTLELGDSALYLCASSLVSGRTNTEAFFGQGTRLTVV.

In nucleotides, the CDR3 is TGTGCCAGCAGCTTCAGCGGGTCCTACGAGCAGTACTTC. It specifies CASSFSGSYEQYF. The J gene is TRBJ2-7, the V gene TRBV5-4, with D possibly matching TRBD2 (6 bases). V gave up 2 bases and J gave up 1 base, with 7 bases separating them. The germline CDR1 and CDR2 sequences are SGHNT and YYREEE (reference sequence). The CDR3 totals 13 residues. Variable domain in full (rest from reference TRBV5-4 and TRBJ2-7): ETGVTQSPTHLIKTRGQQVTLRCSSQSGHNTVSWYQQALGQGPQFIFQYYREEENGRGNFPPRFSGLQFPNYSSELNVNALELDDSALYLCASSFSGSYEQYFGPGTRLTVT.

This clone was picked up one time. CDR3 residues: CASRGSSYEQYF. CDR3 DNA sequence: TGTGCCAGCAGGGGGAGCAGCTACGAGCAGTACTTC. The chain combines TRBV7-3 with TRBJ2-7, with D possibly TRBD2 on 5 matching bases. CDR3 length: 12 amino acids. V lost 6 bases to trimming and J lost 3 bases, with 9 bases between them. Germline-derived CDR1 and CDR2 are SGHTA and FQGTGA.

The rearrangement uses TRBV5-1 and TRBJ2-3; 9 nucleotides align to TRBD2. Germline CDR1 is SGHRS and CDR2 is YFSETQ. The CDR3 contains 16 residues. The V segment lost 4 bases and the J segment 5 bases; nucleotides outside the gene matches: 11. CDR3: CASSQTSGGPGDTQYF. Written as DNA, the CDR3 is TGCGCCAGCAGCCAAACCAGCGGGGGGCCCGGAGATACGCAGTATTTT.

The chain is built from TRBV5-5 and TRBJ1-2; tentative D call: TRBD1 (6 bases). V lost 1 base and J 6 bases, leaving 16 bases between the germline ends. The CDR3 totals 15 residues. The germline CDR1 and CDR2 sequences are SGHKS and YYEKEE (reference sequence). CDR3 DNA: TGTGCCAGCAGCTTGCTGCTTCAGGGGACGGATGGCTACACCTTC. Translation: CASSLLLQGTDGYTF.